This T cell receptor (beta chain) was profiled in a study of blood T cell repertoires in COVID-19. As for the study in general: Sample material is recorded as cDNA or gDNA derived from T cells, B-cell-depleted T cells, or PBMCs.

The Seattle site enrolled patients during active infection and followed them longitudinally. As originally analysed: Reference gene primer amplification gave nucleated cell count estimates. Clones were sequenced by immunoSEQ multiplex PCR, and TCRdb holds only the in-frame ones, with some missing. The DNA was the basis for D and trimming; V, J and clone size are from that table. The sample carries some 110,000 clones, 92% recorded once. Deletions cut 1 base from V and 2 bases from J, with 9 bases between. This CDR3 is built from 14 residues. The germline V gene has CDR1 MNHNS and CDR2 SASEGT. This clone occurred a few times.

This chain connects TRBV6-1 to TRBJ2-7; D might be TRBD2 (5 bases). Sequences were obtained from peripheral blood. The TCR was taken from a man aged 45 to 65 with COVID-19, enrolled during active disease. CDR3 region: CASSEVGGTYEQYF. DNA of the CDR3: TGTGCCAGCAGTGAAGTTGGAGGAACCTACGAGCAGTACTTC.